These 25 T cell receptor beta chains share one sample of origin, sequenced in a study of shared clonotypes between healthy human individuals. Sequenced by immunoSEQ multiplex PCR; TCRdb stores in-frame clones only, minus some. Of roughly 2.1 million clones listed, about 92% are singletons. Terminally differentiated effector memory CD45RA+ cells were left out of the naive CD8 fraction, which was CD45RO-negative and positively selected for CCR7. Sequenced: naive CD8+ T cells from PBMCs. The receptor set was obtained from a man aged 18 to 35 in good health. Some clones in this sample may be carry-over from other donors' samples.

The chain is built from TRBV7-9 and TRBJ2-1; 10 bases align to TRBD1. V lost 4 bases to trimming and J lost 7 bases; unmatched junction nucleotides: 16. The CDR3 sequence is 18 residues long. The V gene's germline CDR1 is SEHNR and CDR2 FQNEAQ (reference sequence). This CDR3 reads CASSSRDRGLSSRNEQFF. The CDR3 nucleotides are TGTGCCAGCAGCTCCCGGGACAGGGGCCTTAGCAGTCGGAATGAGCAGTTCTTC.

A single count supports this clone. The CDR3 is CASSFPDRGGSDTQYF. The CDR3, as DNA: TGTGCCAGCAGTTTTCCGGACAGGGGGGGGTCAGATACGCAGTATTTT. This chain uses TRBV28 with TRBJ2-3, with 10 bases fitting TRBD1. Germline CDR1 and CDR2: MDHEN and SYDVKM. The CDR3 covers 16 residues. The junction had 7 bases not matched to a gene; V was cut back by 3 bases and J by 4 bases.

The rearrangement joins TRBV13 to TRBJ2-7; D ambiguous. There are 16 residues in the CDR3. The ends were cut back, 3 bases at V and 4 bases at J, with 19 bases in the middle. The germline V gene has CDR1 PRHDT and CDR2 FYEKMQ (reference sequence). For the CDR3, the DNA is TGTGCCAGCAGCTTTATTCTACCTACTCTCACTTACGAGCAGTACTTC. Amino acid sequence: CASSFILPTLTYEQYF.

The chain joins TRBV25-1 to TRBJ2-2; 7 nucleotides agree with TRBD2. This CDR3 is 12 amino acids long. In germline, CDR1 is MGHDK, CDR2 SYGVNS. The J segment lost 9 bases and the V segment lost 5 bases, leaving 3 bases of the junction unmatched. CDR3 bases: TGTGCCAGCAGTTTGGGACTATGGGAGCTGTTTTTT. Translation: CASSLGLWELFF.

The chain links TRBV7-9 to TRBJ2-1, with a tentative D call TRBD2 (6 bases). The CDR3 covers 15 residues. Germline CDR1 reads SEHNR; CDR2 reads FQNEAQ (reference sequence). V was trimmed by 4 bases and J by 7 bases, leaving 17 bases between them. The CDR3 bases are TGTGCCAGCAGCTGGCTGGGCGGAGGGCAAAATGAGCAGTTCTTC. The encoded protein is CASSWLGGGQNEQFF.

Comments on this clone: Other DNA sequences within the sample encode an identical CDR3. The gene calls are TRBV19 and TRBJ2-7, with a possible D match to TRBD1 (6 bases). Trimming took off 9 bases at V and 2 bases at J, with 14 bases between the two ends. This CDR3 spans 13 amino acids. Per the germline V gene, CDR1 is LNHDA and CDR2 is SQIVND (reference sequence). The CDR3 sequence is CASRQTGAYEQYF. The CDR3 DNA is TGTGCCAGCAGACAGACAGGCGCCTACGAGCAGTACTTC.

The J gene is TRBJ2-7, the V gene TRBV28; D may match TRBD1 or TRBD2 (6 bases each). Germline CDR1 and CDR2: MDHEN and SYDVKM. The ends were cut back, 1 base at V and 3 bases at J, with 13 bases in the middle. The CDR3 sequence is 15 residues long. The CDR3 region has the DNA TGTGCCAGCAGTTTATCACAGGGACTTATCTACGAGCAGTACTTC. This encodes CASSLSQGLIYEQYF.

The chain has TRBV13 and TRBJ2-7; D is unclear. CDR3 length: 14 residues. V was pared by 5 bases and J by 1 base, with 12 bases between. The germline CDR1 and CDR2 sequences are PRHDT and FYEKMQ (reference sequence). This chain's CDR3 is CASSLFSRSYEQYF. The CDR3, as DNA: TGTGCCAGCAGCCTGTTTTCGCGGTCCTACGAGCAGTACTTC.

The rearrangement joins TRBV6-5 to TRBJ2-7; maybe TRBD2 (5 bases). CDR1 and CDR2 (germline): MNHEY, SVGAGI. The CDR3 runs to 16 residues. With 2 bases removed from V and 0 bases from J, the gap between germline ends came to 14 bases. The CDR3 nucleotides are TGTGCCAGCAGTTACGAAAGGACTGTTAGCTCCTACGAGCAGTACTTC. The encoded protein is CASSYERTVSSYEQYF.

The V gene is TRBV21-1, the J gene TRBJ2-7; TRBD1 reflects the table's D call only, with no check against the DNA. TRBV21-1 is designated a pseudogene. The CDR3 is 14 residues long. The CDR3 sequence: CASSQGHWVYEQYF. Here the CDR3 DNA reads TGTGCCAGCAGCCAAGGACATTGGGTCTACGAGCAGTACTTC.

Details on this clone: Other DNA sequences in this sample translate to the same CDR3. The genes are TRBV6-6 and TRBJ2-7, with TRBD2 matching over 12 bases. After removal of 5 bases from V and 1 base from J, the junction contained 3 bases not matched to a gene. This CDR3 has 15 amino acids. Germline CDR1 and CDR2: MNHNY and SVGAGI (reference sequence). The CDR3 DNA is TGTGCCAGCAGTACCGGACTAGCGGGATCCTACGAGCAGTACTTC. Encoded protein: CASSTGLAGSYEQYF.

V gene TRBV2 combines with J gene TRBJ2-7, with 9 bases lining up with TRBD1. Trimming at V came to 2 bases and at J to 4 bases, leaving 6 bases not matched to a gene. The germline gives CDR1 SNHLY, CDR2 FYNNEI. CDR3 length equals 15 residues. The CDR3 loop reads CASSEFIQGAYEQYF. DNA of the CDR3: TGTGCCAGCAGTGAATTTATACAGGGGGCGTACGAGCAGTACTTC.

This clone occurred a few times. Other DNA sequences of this sample code for an identical CDR3. CDR3 nucleotides: TGTGCCAGCAGCCTCACTGAAGCTTTCTTT. Translation gives CASSLTEAFF. V and J are TRBV7-9 and TRBJ1-1; D unclear. V lost 5 bases to trimming and J lost 4 bases, with 2 bases between them. The V gene's germline CDR1 is SEHNR and CDR2 FQNEAQ (reference sequence). CDR3 length: 10 amino acids.

In its sample, this clone was seen once. The rearrangement links TRBV9 to TRBJ2-3; 11 bases align to TRBD2. This CDR3 region has 15 residues. Germline assignment: CDR1 SGDLS and CDR2 YYNGEE. V was clipped by 2 bases and J by 4 bases; unmatched bases: 3. The CDR3 sequence: CASSVSGRGADTQYF. CDR3 coding DNA: TGTGCCAGCAGCGTTAGCGGGAGGGGCGCAGATACGCAGTATTTT.

The chain has TRBV2 and TRBJ2-1; 9 bases align to TRBD2. This CDR3 contains 14 residues. The trim removed 8 bases at V and 2 bases at J, leaving 4 bases unmatched. Germline lookup yields CDR1 SNHLY and CDR2 FYNNEI. The CDR3 protein is CASLAGVTYNEQFF. In DNA form, the CDR3 reads TGTGCCAGCTTAGCGGGAGTCACCTACAATGAGCAGTTCTTC.

This clone came up a few times. The gene calls are TRBV2 and TRBJ2-7; the D is unclear. Trimming shortened V by 3 bases and J by 12 bases, and 9 bases separated the two germline ends. Germline lookup yields CDR1 SNHLY and CDR2 FYNNEI. The CDR3 totals 10 residues. The CDR3: CASSETKGYF. Here the CDR3 DNA reads TGTGCCAGCAGTGAGACAAAGGGGTACTTC.

This sequence joins TRBV18 and TRBJ2-7; D ambiguous. Trimming shortened V by 3 bases and J by 2 bases, and 17 bases separated the two germline ends. Germline V gene sequence: CDR1 KGHSH, CDR2 LQKENI. The CDR3 extends over 16 amino acids. The CDR3 loop reads CASSPSTTDAAYEQYF. The CDR3 DNA is TGTGCCAGCTCACCTTCAACGACGGACGCCGCCTACGAGCAGTACTTC.

The chain combines TRBV13 with TRBJ2-1; D not resolved. This CDR3 spans 16 amino acids. With 5 bases removed from V and 7 bases from J, the gap between germline ends came to 21 bases. Germline V lookup: CDR1 PRHDT, CDR2 FYEKMQ (reference sequence). The chain's CDR3 is CASSPPELGRRNEQFF. CDR3 nucleotide sequence: TGTGCCAGCAGCCCCCCGGAACTGGGCCGAAGGAATGAGCAGTTCTTC.

The chain employs TRBV7-9 and TRBJ1-2, with D hard to call. V lost 2 bases and J lost 3, with 13 bases in between. Germline loops: CDR1 SEHNR, CDR2 FQNEAQ (reference sequence). The CDR3 totals 15 residues. CDR3 sequence reads: CASSLFVRGDYGYTF. The CDR3 DNA sequence: TGTGCCAGCAGCTTATTCGTCCGGGGAGACTATGGCTACACCTTC.

This rearrangement joins TRBV6-1 to TRBJ2-7; D call uncertain. Germline V CDR1 and CDR2: MNHNS, SASEGT. Trimming took 10 bases from V and 0 from J, leaving 13 bases between them. The CDR3 covers 13 residues. CDR3 sequence (DNA): TGTGCCACCCAGGCTCTAAGCTCCTACGAGCAGTACTTC. This encodes CATQALSSYEQYF.

The chain uses TRBV5-1 and TRBJ2-7; 9 bases match TRBD1. The V gene's germline CDR1 is SGHRS and CDR2 YFSETQ. CDR3 size: 14 residues. J lost 5 bases, V lost 5 bases, and 8 bases had no gene match. This chain's CDR3 is CASRYRGRQDEQYF. In nucleotides, the CDR3 is TGCGCCAGCAGGTACAGGGGGCGCCAGGACGAGCAGTACTTC.

The chain combines TRBV6-1 with TRBJ1-2, with D perhaps matching TRBD1 (5 bases). The length of the CDR3 is 14 residues. Trimming stripped 4 bases from V and 5 bases from J, with 14 bases between. Germline loops: CDR1 MNHNS, CDR2 SASEGT. The CDR3 is CASSGTWRIYGYTF. The CDR3 nucleotides are TGTGCCAGCAGTGGGACATGGCGGATATATGGCTACACCTTC.

The chain recombines TRBV29-1 with TRBJ2-1; maybe TRBD1 (6 bases). The germline V and J ends were trimmed by 6 bases and 0 bases, with 12 bases remaining between them. This CDR3 comprises 14 residues. CDR1 SQVTM and CDR2 ANQGSEA come from the germline V gene. As DNA, the CDR3 is TGCAGCGTGGAAACAGGGACCTCCTACAATGAGCAGTTCTTC. Its translation: CSVETGTSYNEQFF.

The chain combines TRBV1 with TRBJ2-1; the DNA was not compared with TRBD1, the D call given in the table. TRBV1 is a known pseudogene. The length of the CDR3 is 15 residues. The CDR3 region has the DNA TGCACCAGCAGCCAAGAGAGCCAGGGTAAGGGTGAGCAGTTCTTC. Protein product: CTSSQESQGKGEQFF.

The count of this clone is one. The chain has TRBV5-1 and TRBJ2-2, with D perhaps TRBD1 or TRBD2 (5 bases each). Germline V CDR1 and CDR2: SGHRS, YFSETQ. The ends were cut back, 4 bases at V and 3 bases at J, with 22 bases in the middle. The CDR3 is 18 amino acids. In nucleotides, the CDR3 is TGCGCCAGCAGCACCTTTACCGGGACCCAGAGAGACACCGGGGAGCTGTTTTTT. Protein product: CASSTFTGTQRDTGELFF.